This record looks at one T cell receptor (beta chain) sequence and its context. No antigen is known for it. It has no much larger one-base neighbor in the sample; base qualities were not kept. The CDR3 goes from the cysteine to the phenylalanine over 13 residues. The DNA shown is the 39-base CDR3, in frame from base 1. Trimming takes 11 bases off V and 6 bases off J; junction bases not matched to a gene: 5. The germline V gene supplies CDR1 SNHLY and CDR2 FYNNEI. TCR CDR3 regions were amplified from genomic DNA by multiplex PCR using the deep immunoSEQ assay. Extracted genomic DNA from each cell subset was distributed evenly across all wells of several immunoSEQ 96-well plates, and each plate was treated as a replicate. For sorted subsets, approximately 190 ng genomic DNA, equal to tens of thousands of T cell genomes, was loaded into each replicate PCR. Purified libraries were measured with a Qubit 3.0 fluorometer, size-checked on a Bioanalyzer 2100, and measured again with the KAPA Library Quantification kit. Every immunoSEQ 96-well plate was sequenced on a dedicated single-read 150-cycle Illumina NextSeq 550 flow cell. In the authors' own workflow: The immunoSEQ output contained only junctional sequences without quality scores, so filtering could not match that applied to full-length reads. Sequences were annotated with PyIR, a Python wrapper for IgBLAST v1.9, using IMGT germline references to assign V/J genes and CDR3. Reads with weak V/J assignments (E-value above 1e-6), missing CDR3, stop codons, out-of-frame junctions, or ambiguous translated residues were removed. V3J clonotypes were defined as sequences sharing an identical inferred V gene, J gene, and CDR3 amino acid sequence. Percentage overlap between repertoires was computed as shared unique clonotypes divided by the size of the smaller repertoire. Three approaches were used to assess repertoire richness: RTK rarefaction, the Chao1 estimator, and Recon v2.1 estimates of unobserved clonotypes. Generation probabilities for all TCRbeta clonotypes obtained by the gDNA method from a handful of donors were computed using OLGA. What TCRdb holds here is the immuneACCESS table cut down to in-frame rearrangements. Part of the clones is not present; checked against another copy, under half of the missing clones reflect an unresolved V gene, and the others are unexplained. V, J and clone size are taken as reported in that table, and D and trimming were inferred from the DNA itself. This sample lists 2,500,000 or so clones; more than 80% were detected once. The ten largest make up about 0.13% of the sample.

The donors were healthy, HIV-negative adults who had no recently reported acute infections or vaccinations. Every donor was a Caucasian adult residing in Nashville, Tennessee, USA. CD4+ T cells were enriched by magnetic negative selection, after which naive cells were positively selected on CD45RA and the negative fraction was taken as the memory subset. After blood collection by leukapheresis, PBMCs were isolated using Ficoll-Histopaque density gradient centrifugation and then cryopreserved in the vapor phase of liquid nitrogen. Analytical flow cytometry was used to check the purity and quantity of each magnetically sorted T cell population. Each sorted fraction had its genomic DNA isolated and then quantified by UV absorbance on a Nanodrop 2000c. This sample is drawn from a study of shared clonotypes between healthy human individuals (dated by TCRdb to the early 2020s). About the study as a whole: The cohort comprised two women and a few men aged 18 to 49 years. Per donor, three plates each were used for CD4 naive and CD4 memory, two for CD8 naive, and one for CD8 memory. The study deeply sequenced blood TCR repertoires of about 5 healthy adults to estimate repertoire size and the extent of clonotype sharing between individuals. To increase sequencing depth and limit assay-specific biases, TCR repertoire library preparation and sequencing were carried out by different laboratories using diverse techniques. Each donor's leukapheresis produced roughly between roughly 0.85 and 10 billion PBMCs. Summary of the overall study and its limitations: Sampling was restricted to blood, and TCR repertoires in tissues likely differ from the TCR repertoires found in blood. Across a few donors, approximately 5% of naive CD4, around 3.5% of naive CD8, around 2.1% of memory CD4, and 0.3% to 0.45% of memory CD8 clonotypes were shared. The genetic and exposure-history diversity represented was limited by the small number of donors. Pairwise subsampling indicated that sequencing depth was expected to affect the degree of clonotype sharing among donors. Rarefaction of sorted-subset datasets indicated incomplete sequencing despite the large sequencing depth. Naive subsets generally had larger estimated clonotype richness than memory subsets did. Compared with non-shared clonotypes, the clonotypes found in all four sorted-subset donors had higher generation probabilities.

Sequenced sample: naive CD4+ T cells sorted from blood. The sample's cell subset or site label, decoded: CD45RA+ positively selected. The origin of this receptor is a man between 18 and 35 years old in good health. The chain is assembled from TRBV2 and TRBJ2-2, with TRBD2 matching 11 junction bases. CDR3 region: CAGRTSGSGELFF. The DNA sequence is given as TGTGCCGGGAGGACTAGCGGGTCCGGGGAGCTGTTTTTT. This CDR3, with the reference TRBV2 and TRBJ2-2 proteins standing in past its ends, gives the full variable domain EPEVTQTPSHQVTQMGQEVILRCVPISNHLYFYWYRQILGQKVEFLVSFYNNEISEKSEIFDDQFSVERPDGSNFTLKIRSTKLEDSAMYFCAGRTSGSGELFFGEGSRLTVL.